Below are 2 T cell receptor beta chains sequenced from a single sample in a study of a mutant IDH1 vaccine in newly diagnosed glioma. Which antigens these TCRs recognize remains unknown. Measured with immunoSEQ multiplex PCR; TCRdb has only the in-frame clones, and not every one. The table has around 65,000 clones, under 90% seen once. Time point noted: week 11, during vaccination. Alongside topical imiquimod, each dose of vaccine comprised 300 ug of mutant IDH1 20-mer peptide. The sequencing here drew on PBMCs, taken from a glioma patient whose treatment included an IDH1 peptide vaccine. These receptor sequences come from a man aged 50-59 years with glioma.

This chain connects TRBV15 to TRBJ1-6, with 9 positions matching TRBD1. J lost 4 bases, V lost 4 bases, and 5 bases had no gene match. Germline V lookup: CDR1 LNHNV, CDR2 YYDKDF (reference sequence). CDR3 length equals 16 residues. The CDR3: CATSTGTGIYNSPLHF. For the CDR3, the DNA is TGTGCCACCAGCACCGGGACAGGGATTTATAATTCACCCCTCCACTTT.

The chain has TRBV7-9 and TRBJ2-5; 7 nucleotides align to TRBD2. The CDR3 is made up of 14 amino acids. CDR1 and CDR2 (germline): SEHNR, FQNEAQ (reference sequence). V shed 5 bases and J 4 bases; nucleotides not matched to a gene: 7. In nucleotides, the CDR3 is TGTGCCAGCAGCAGCGGGACCGCATTAGAGACCCAGTACTTC. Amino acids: CASSSGTALETQYF.